The 14 T cell receptor beta chains given below trace back to one sample, sequenced in a study of blood T cell repertoires in COVID-19. Here immunoSEQ multiplex PCR was the method, and the copy in TCRdb shows in-frame clones only, minus some. Of around 23,000 clones listed, around nine tenths are singletons. Sequencing input: peripheral blood. The origin of the receptors is a human donor with acute or convalescent COVID-19. The donor label of this sample is uncertain.

Here the CDR3 DNA reads TGTGCCAGCAGGCGGACTAGCGGGGGGGCAACAGATACGCAGTATTTT. As protein: CASRRTSGGATDTQYF. The chain carries TRBV6-4 and TRBJ2-3, with 15 nucleotides matching TRBD2. The CDR3 is made up of 16 amino acids. The germline CDR1 and CDR2 sequences are MRHNA and SNTAGT. Trimming removed 6 bases from V and 3 bases from J; junction bases left unmatched: 4.

The chain combines TRBV19 with TRBJ1-5; maybe TRBD1 (5 bases). The CDR3 is made up of 14 amino acids. Germline V gives CDR1 LNHDA, CDR2 SQIVND (reference sequence). V shed 6 bases and J shed 2 bases, with 11 bases lying between them. Here the CDR3 DNA reads TGTGCCAGTAGGTCAGGGTCAGGCAATCAGCCCCAGCATTTT. It translates to CASRSGSGNQPQHF.

The genes are TRBV3-1 (or the pseudogene TRBV3-2) and TRBJ2-3, with TRBD2 identical over 13 bases. With 5 bases clipped from V and 5 bases from J, the junction kept 1 base outside the gene matches. Looked up from germline, CDR1 is LGHDT and CDR2 is YNNKEL (reference sequence). The CDR3 is made up of 14 amino acids. CDR3: CASSWTSGRDTQYF. The CDR3 coding sequence is TGTGCCAGCAGCTGGACTAGCGGGAGAGATACGCAGTATTTT.

V gene TRBV5-1 combines with J gene TRBJ2-3, with TRBD1 matching over 7 bases. V was pared by 4 bases and J by 2 bases, with 10 bases of the junction left unmatched. CDR1 SGHRS and CDR2 YFSETQ come from the germline V gene. CDR3 length equals 16 residues. The CDR3 is CASSPETGTVTDTQYF. The CDR3 DNA reads as TGCGCCAGCAGCCCAGAGACAGGGACCGTCACAGATACGCAGTATTTT.

The CDR3 sequence: CASSQADGSQPQHF. As DNA, the CDR3 is TGTGCCAGCAGCCAAGCGGACGGGAGTCAGCCCCAGCATTTT. The chain joins TRBV6-6 to TRBJ1-5; D ambiguous. Trimming shortened V by 6 bases and J by 6 bases, and 15 bases separated the two germline ends. The CDR3 totals 14 residues. Germline lookup yields CDR1 MNHNY and CDR2 SVGAGI (reference sequence).

The chain carries TRBV11-3 and TRBJ2-3; a possible D gene is TRBD2 (5 bases). The CDR3 covers 14 residues. Trimming took 5 bases from V and 4 from J, leaving 13 bases between them. Germline CDR1 reads SGHNT; CDR2 reads YENEEA. CDR3 loop: CASSISGTADTQYF. The CDR3 nucleotides are TGTGCCAGCAGCATAAGCGGAACGGCAGATACGCAGTATTTT.

V and J are TRBV7-9 and TRBJ1-3; no definite D call. The CDR3 contains 15 residues. Germline V CDR1 and CDR2: SEHNR, FQNEAQ (reference sequence). V was clipped by 2 bases and J by 0 bases, with 8 bases between them. The CDR3 here is CASSLSTASGNTIYF. The CDR3 nucleotides read TGTGCCAGCAGCTTAAGTACAGCCTCTGGAAACACCATATATTTT.

The genes are TRBV3-1 (or the pseudogene TRBV3-2) and TRBJ1-5; tentatively, D is TRBD1 (5 bases). CDR3 size: 16 residues. The germline V gene encodes CDR1 LGHDT and CDR2 YNNKEL (reference sequence). The V gene lost 6 bases and the J gene lost 9 bases, with 24 bases spanning the gap. The CDR3 here is CASSRITSGGMGPQHF. The CDR3 nucleotides read TGTGCCAGCAGTCGTATCACCAGCGGGGGGATGGGGCCCCAGCATTTT.

V is TRBV30 and J is TRBJ1-1; TRBD1 matches at 8 bases. The CDR3 is made up of 15 amino acids. Looked up from germline, CDR1 is GTSNPN and CDR2 is SVGIG (reference sequence). Losses at the gene ends were 2 bases for V and 3 bases for J; bases not matched to a gene: 8. The CDR3 region is CAWSPSDREYTEAFF. CDR3 nucleotide sequence: TGTGCCTGGAGTCCCTCGGACAGGGAATACACTGAAGCTTTCTTT.

J is TRBJ1-1 and V is TRBV19; 7 bases match TRBD1. Per germline, CDR1 LNHDA and CDR2 SQIVND (reference sequence). J was trimmed by 3 bases and V by 3 bases; bases with no gene match: 4. This CDR3 comprises 14 residues. CDR3 in DNA: TGTGCCAGTAGTATGCGCCAGGGGGACACTGAAGCTTTCTTT. Translated: CASSMRQGDTEAFF.

This clone is a singleton in its sample. This sequence joins TRBV20-1 and TRBJ2-5; D gene uncertain. The CDR3 has 13 residues. V was shortened by 3 bases and J by 4 bases, with 12 bases between the two germline ends. Germline CDR1 is DFQATT and CDR2 is SNEGSKA (reference sequence). CDR3 DNA sequence: TGCAGTGCTAGTACGGGTATTCGAGAGACCCAGTACTTC. Translated, it gives CSASTGIRETQYF.

This chain connects TRBV10-3 to TRBJ1-1; perhaps TRBD1 as D (5 bases). Trimming took 0 bases from V and 3 from J, leaving 5 bases between them. Per germline, CDR1 ENHRY and CDR2 SYGVKD. The CDR3 contains 13 residues. The CDR3 sequence: CAISESQDTEAFF. The CDR3 bases are TGTGCCATCAGTGAGTCACAGGACACTGAAGCTTTCTTT.

This clone qualifies as medium-sized (0.01 to 0.1%). V is TRBV20-1 and J is TRBJ1-2; no reliable D call. The V end was cut by 3 bases, the J end by 1 base, with 18 bases between. CDR3 size: 16 residues. CDR1 is DFQATT and CDR2 is SNEGSKA in the germline V gene (reference sequence). The CDR3 sequence: CSASVPGVQLNYGYTF. In DNA, the CDR3 is TGCAGTGCTAGTGTCCCCGGGGTTCAGCTTAACTATGGCTACACCTTC.

The chain uses TRBV5-1 and TRBJ1-2, with D unclear. Germline CDR1 is SGHRS and CDR2 is YFSETQ. There are 13 residues in the CDR3. Trimming stripped 0 bases from V and 5 bases from J, with 8 bases between. This CDR3 is CASSLASRYGYTF. The CDR3 DNA sequence: TGCGCCAGCAGCTTGGCCTCACGGTATGGCTACACCTTC. Full variable domain (rest looked up from reference TRBV5-1 and TRBJ1-2): KAGVTQTPRYLIKTRGQQVTLSCSPISGHRSVSWYQQTPGQGLQFLFEYFSETQRNKGNFPGRFSGRQFSNSRSEMNVSTLELGDSALYLCASSLASRYGYTFGSGTRLTVV.